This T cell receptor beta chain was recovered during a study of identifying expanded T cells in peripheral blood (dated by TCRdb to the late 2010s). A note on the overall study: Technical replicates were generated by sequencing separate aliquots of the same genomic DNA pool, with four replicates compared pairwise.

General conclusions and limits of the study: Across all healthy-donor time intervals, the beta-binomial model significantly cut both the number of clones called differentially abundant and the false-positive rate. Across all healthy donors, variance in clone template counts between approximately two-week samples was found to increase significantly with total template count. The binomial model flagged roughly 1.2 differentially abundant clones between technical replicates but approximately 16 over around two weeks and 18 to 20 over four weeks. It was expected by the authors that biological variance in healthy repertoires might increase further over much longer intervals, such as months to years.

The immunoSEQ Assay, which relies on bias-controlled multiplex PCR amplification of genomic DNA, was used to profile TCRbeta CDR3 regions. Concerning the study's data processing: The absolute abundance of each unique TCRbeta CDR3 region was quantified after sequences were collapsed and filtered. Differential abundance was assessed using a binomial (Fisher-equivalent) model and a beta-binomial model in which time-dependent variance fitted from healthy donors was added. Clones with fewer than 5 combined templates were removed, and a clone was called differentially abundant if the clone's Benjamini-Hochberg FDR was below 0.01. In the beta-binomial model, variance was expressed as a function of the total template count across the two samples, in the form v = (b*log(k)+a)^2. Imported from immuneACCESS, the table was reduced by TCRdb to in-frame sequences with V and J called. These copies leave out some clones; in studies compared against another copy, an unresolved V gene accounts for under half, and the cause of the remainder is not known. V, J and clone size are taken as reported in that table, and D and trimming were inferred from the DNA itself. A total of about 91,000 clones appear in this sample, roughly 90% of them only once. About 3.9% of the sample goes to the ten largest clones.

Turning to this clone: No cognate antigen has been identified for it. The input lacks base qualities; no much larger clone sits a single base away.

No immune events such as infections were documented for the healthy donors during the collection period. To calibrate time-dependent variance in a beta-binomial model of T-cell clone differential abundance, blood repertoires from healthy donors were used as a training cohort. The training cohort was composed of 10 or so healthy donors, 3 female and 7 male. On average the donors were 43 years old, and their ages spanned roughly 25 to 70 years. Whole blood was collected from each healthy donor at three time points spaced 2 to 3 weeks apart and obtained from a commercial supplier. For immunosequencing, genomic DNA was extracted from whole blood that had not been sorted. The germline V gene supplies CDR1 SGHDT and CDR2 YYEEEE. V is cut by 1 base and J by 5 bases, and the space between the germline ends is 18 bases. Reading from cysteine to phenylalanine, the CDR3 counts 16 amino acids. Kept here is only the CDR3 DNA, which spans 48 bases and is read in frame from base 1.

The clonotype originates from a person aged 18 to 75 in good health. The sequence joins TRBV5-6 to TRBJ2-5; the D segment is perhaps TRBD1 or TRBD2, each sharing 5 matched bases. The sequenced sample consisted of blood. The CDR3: CASSLPGLGTGETQYF. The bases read TGTGCCAGCAGCTTGCCCGGGTTGGGGACGGGGGAGACCCAGTACTTC.